Presented here are 2 T cell receptor beta chains from one specimen sequenced in a study of blood T cell repertoires in COVID-19. The method was immunoSEQ multiplex PCR; TCRdb's version includes in-frame clones alone and lacks a portion of them. The sample consists of about 350,000 clones, about 90% of them appearing once. Input material: PBMCs or T cells enriched from blood (not recorded which). These TCRs come from a woman between 25 and 40 years old who had recovered from COVID-19.

As to this clone: Germline is not matched at one junction end, which may reflect a read error. This chain links TRBV12-5 with TRBJ1-2; TRBD1 aligns across 7 bases. Germline CDR1 reads LGHNT; CDR2 reads FRNRAP. The CDR3 has 13 residues. The DNA for the CDR3 is TGTGCTAGTGCCCCAGGGGACAAGGGGGCCGTCGCCTTC. Residues: CASAPGDKGAVAF.

This rearrangement joins TRBV7-2 to TRBJ2-2, with D perhaps matching TRBD2 (7 bases). V shed 2 bases and J shed 2 bases, with 12 bases lying between them. This CDR3 is 16 amino acids long. Germline V CDR1 and CDR2: SGHTA, FQGNSA. CDR3 residues: CASSLFRGANTGELFF. Here the CDR3 DNA reads TGTGCCAGCAGCTTATTCCGGGGGGCCAACACCGGGGAGCTGTTTTTT.